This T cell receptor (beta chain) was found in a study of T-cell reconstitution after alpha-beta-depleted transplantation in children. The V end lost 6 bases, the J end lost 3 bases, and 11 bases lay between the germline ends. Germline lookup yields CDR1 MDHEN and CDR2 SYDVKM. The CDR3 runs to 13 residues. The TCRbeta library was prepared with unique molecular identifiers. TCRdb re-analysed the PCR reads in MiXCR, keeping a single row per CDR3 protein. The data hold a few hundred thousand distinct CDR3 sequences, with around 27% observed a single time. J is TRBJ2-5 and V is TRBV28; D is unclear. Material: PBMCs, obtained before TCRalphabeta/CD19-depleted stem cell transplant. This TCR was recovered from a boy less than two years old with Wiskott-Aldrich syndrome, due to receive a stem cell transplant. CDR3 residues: CASRMGPEETQYF. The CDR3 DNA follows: TGTGCCAGCAGAATGGGTCCAGAAGAGACCCAGTACTTC. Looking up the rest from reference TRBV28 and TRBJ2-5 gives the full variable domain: DVKVTQSSRYLVKRTGEKVFLECVQDMDHENMFWYRQDPGLGLRLIYFSYDVKMKEKGDIPEGYSVSREKKERFSLILESASTNQTSMYLCASRMGPEETQYFGPGTRLLVL.